The subject of this entry is one TCR beta chain. Recovered status in Cohort 3 required two negative PCRs, clearance, or symptom resolution. The sample belongs to a study of blood T cell repertoires in COVID-19. Study as a whole: PBMCs, B-cell-depleted T cells, or T cells were the source of the cDNA or gDNA that made up the material.

Trimming stripped 1 base from V and 0 bases from J, with 4 bases between. In germline, CDR1 is SGHTA, CDR2 FQGNSA. The CDR3 contains 14 residues. Clones were sequenced by immunoSEQ multiplex PCR, and TCRdb holds only the in-frame ones, with some missing. The sample lists 300,000 to 450,000 clones, about 87% occurring once. V and J are TRBV7-2 and TRBJ1-5; no clear D gene. Specimen: PBMCs or T cells enriched from blood (not recorded which). This TCR was sampled from a man younger than 40 who had recovered from COVID-19. CDR3 in amino acids: CASSLDYSNQPQHF. DNA for the CDR3: TGTGCCAGCAGCTTAGACTATAGCAATCAGCCCCAGCATTTT.